What follows are 30 T cell receptor beta chains derived from one specimen sequenced in a study of shared clonotypes between healthy human individuals. The repertoire was sequenced with immunoSEQ multiplex PCR; TCRdb's copy has only in-frame clones and lacks some. The sample contains under 1 million clones, 92% of which appear only once. Positive CCR7 selection of CD45RO-negative cells yielded the naive CD8 cells, and terminally differentiated effector memory CD45RA+ cells were excluded. The sequencing sample was made of naive CD8+ T cells sorted from blood. The origin of the receptors is a man aged 25-45 years in good health.

The chain joins TRBV27 to TRBJ2-3, with D maybe TRBD2 (6 bases). The germline V and J ends were trimmed by 4 bases and 6 bases, with 14 bases remaining between them. The length of the CDR3 is 14 residues. In germline, CDR1 is MNHEY, CDR2 SMNVEV (reference sequence). Written as DNA, the CDR3 is TGTGCCAGCAGTTCTGGGACTTCTCCGGATACGCAGTATTTT. The encoded protein is CASSSGTSPDTQYF.

The V and J genes are TRBV6-1 and TRBJ2-7; no firm D call. Per germline, CDR1 MNHNS and CDR2 SASEGT. V gave up 6 bases and J gave up 1 base, with 16 bases separating them. CDR3 length equals 15 residues. For the CDR3, the DNA is TGTGCCAGCAGACCCCGGTGGCTTGATTCCTACGAGCAGTACTTC. Translating gives CASRPRWLDSYEQYF.

The V gene is TRBV27, the J gene TRBJ2-1; 10 bases are a match to TRBD1. The germline gives CDR1 MNHEY, CDR2 SMNVEV (reference sequence). CDR3 size: 15 residues. Germline trimming cut 6 bases from V and 9 bases from J; bases unmatched to any gene: 11. CDR3 sequence: CASSPTTGGSGEQFF. The CDR3 DNA is TGTGCCAGCAGCCCTACGACAGGGGGCTCAGGTGAGCAGTTCTTC.

The chain joins TRBV7-3 to TRBJ2-2; 11 nucleotides line up with TRBD1. The CDR3 has 16 residues. The germline V gene has CDR1 SGHTA and CDR2 FQGTGA. V dropped 4 bases and J dropped 4; count of bases not matched to a gene: 5. CDR3 DNA sequence: TGTGCCAGCAGCTCCTCCGGGACAGGGGGCACCGGGGAGCTGTTTTTT. Translated: CASSSSGTGGTGELFF.

The rearrangement uses TRBV28 and TRBJ2-1; TRBD2 matches 8 bases. The ends lost 3 bases at V and 0 bases at J; junction bases unmatched: 19. The germline CDR1 and CDR2 sequences are MDHEN and SYDVKM. The CDR3 consists of 21 residues. DNA for the CDR3: TGTGCCAGCAGTTTGGAGGGGGGTCGTAGCGCGGGAGGCCGCTCCTACAATGAGCAGTTCTTC. The encoded protein is CASSLEGGRSAGGRSYNEQFF.

The chain combines TRBV20-1 with TRBJ2-5; D is unresolved. Germline assignment: CDR1 DFQATT and CDR2 SNEGSKA (reference sequence). The CDR3 has 10 amino acids. V was trimmed by 5 bases and J by 4 bases, leaving 5 bases between them. DNA for the CDR3: TGCAGTGCTTACCGAGAGACCCAGTACTTC. Its protein is CSAYRETQYF.

V gene TRBV14 combines with J gene TRBJ1-4, with D unresolved. Germline loops: CDR1 SGHDN, CDR2 FVKESK. CDR3 length equals 14 residues. V was pared by 4 bases and J by 8 bases, with 14 bases between. The CDR3: CASSRTQTREKLFF. CDR3 DNA sequence: TGTGCCAGCAGCCGCACGCAGACGCGGGAAAAACTGTTTTTT.

In nucleotides, the CDR3 is TGTGCCAGCAGCTTATACCCCCTGGAGTGGTACCAGTACTTC. This translates into CASSLYPLEWYQYF. The chain couples TRBV7-3 to TRBJ2-5; D not resolved. V was cut by 2 bases and J by 10 bases, with 17 bases left in between. The CDR3 is 14 amino acids. CDR1 is SGHTA, CDR2 FQGTGA, per germline.

The chain combines TRBV4-3 with TRBJ2-1, with 9 positions matching TRBD2. CDR1 and CDR2 (germline): LGHNA, YSLEER. After removal of 0 bases from V and 3 bases from J, the junction contained 6 bases not matched to a gene. There are 17 residues in the CDR3. CDR3 nucleotide sequence: TGCGCCAGCAGCCAAGATTCGGCTAGCGGGGTCTACAATGAGCAGTTCTTC. Its translation is CASSQDSASGVYNEQFF.

Comments on this clone: The sample contains more than one DNA sequence encoding this CDR3. The genes are TRBV6-1 and TRBJ2-7; D is possibly TRBD2 (6 bases). This CDR3 has 14 amino acids. In germline, CDR1 is MNHNS, CDR2 SASEGT. The ends were cut back, 6 bases at V and 0 bases at J, with 12 bases in the middle. Written as DNA, the CDR3 is TGTGCCAGCAGGGGGACTGGGAGCTCCTACGAGCAGTACTTC. It encodes CASRGTGSSYEQYF.

The chain has TRBV11-2 and TRBJ1-1; no definite D call. V lost 4 bases, J lost 2 bases, and 23 bases lay in between. The germline V gene has CDR1 SGHAT and CDR2 FQNNGV. The CDR3 spans 18 residues. CDR3 DNA: TGTGCCAGCAGCTCCCCCTATTTTGGGCAACCCGGAAACACTGAAGCTTTCTTT. Translating gives CASSSPYFGQPGNTEAFF.

CDR3 region: CASSPRDRGNEQFF. The CDR3 DNA sequence: TGTGCCAGCAGTCCCCGGGACAGGGGCAATGAGCAGTTCTTC. The V call is TRBV27, the J call TRBJ2-1; TRBD1 agrees at 10 bases. CDR3 length: 14 residues. The germline V gene has CDR1 MNHEY and CDR2 SMNVEV (reference sequence). V lost 5 bases, J lost 6 bases, and 4 bases stayed unmatched.

This clone has a single count. The chain couples TRBV7-3 to TRBJ2-1; D is unresolved. The germline gives CDR1 SGHTA, CDR2 FQGTGA. Trimming stripped 0 bases from V and 10 bases from J, with 13 bases between. There are 14 residues in the CDR3. The CDR3 DNA follows: TGTGCCAGCAGCTTAACGGAAATCCGTGGGGAGCAGTTCTTC. Its translation is CASSLTEIRGEQFF. Together with reference TRBV7-3 and TRBJ2-1, the CDR3 gives the full variable domain: GAGVSQTPSNKVTEKGKYVELRCDPISGHTALYWYRQSLGQGPEFLIYFQGTGAADDSGLPNDRFFAVRPEGSVSTLKIQRTERGDSAVYLCASSLTEIRGEQFFGPGTRLTVL.

The CDR3 sequence is CASSLTGGSLNQPQHF. As DNA, the CDR3 is TGTGCCAGCAGCTTAACAGGGGGTAGTCTCAATCAGCCCCAGCATTTT. This chain joins TRBV7-2 and TRBJ1-5; TRBD1 agrees at 8 bases. Germline-derived CDR1 and CDR2 are SGHTA and FQGNSA. V trimming: 2 bases; J trimming: 3 bases; junction bases outside the gene matches: 6. This CDR3 contains 16 residues.

V is TRBV27 and J is TRBJ2-7; tentative D call: TRBD2 (5 bases). Deletions cut 7 bases from V and 7 bases from J, with 26 bases between. Germline V gene lookup returns CDR1 MNHEY and CDR2 SMNVEV (reference sequence). The CDR3 has 16 residues. The chain's CDR3 is CASNEHLAPLLLEQYF. The CDR3, as DNA: TGTGCCAGCAACGAACATCTAGCTCCCCTTCTACTGGAGCAGTACTTC.

The chain has TRBV10-2 and TRBJ2-7; TRBD2 aligns across 12 bases. Germline trimming cut 5 bases from V and 0 bases from J; bases unmatched to any gene: 5. This CDR3 is built from 16 residues. Looked up from germline, CDR1 is WSHSY and CDR2 is SAAADI. The DNA for the CDR3 is TGCGCCAGCAGTCAGACTAGCGGGAGAAGCTCCTACGAGCAGTACTTC. It encodes CASSQTSGRSSYEQYF.

The rearrangement uses TRBV4-1 and TRBJ2-1; 13 bases fit TRBD2. The CDR3 contains 17 residues. The germline V gene has CDR1 MGHRA and CDR2 YSYEKL. V gave up 4 bases and J gave up 3 bases; unmatched junction bases: 6. Here the CDR3 DNA reads TGCGCCAGCAGCCCGCGGACTAGCGGGAGCGGCTACAATGAGCAGTTCTTC. This gives the protein CASSPRTSGSGYNEQFF.

This chain joins TRBV5-1 and TRBJ2-2; TRBD2 agrees at 11 bases. V was pared by 3 bases and J by 6 bases, with 10 bases of the junction left unmatched. Germline values: CDR1 SGHRS, CDR2 YFSETQ. CDR3 length: 17 residues. CDR3 DNA sequence: TGCGCCAGCAGCTGGGGTCTAGCGGGAGGTTCGGCCGGGGAGCTGTTTTTT. It translates to CASSWGLAGGSAGELFF.

The V gene is TRBV7-9, the J gene TRBJ2-4; D is perhaps TRBD2 (5 bases). The V and J ends lost 4 bases and 5 bases respectively, with 9 bases between them. In germline, CDR1 is SEHNR, CDR2 FQNEAQ (reference sequence). This CDR3 is built from 13 residues. The CDR3 loop is CASSSGGQNIQYF. The CDR3 nucleotides read TGTGCCAGCAGCTCTGGCGGGCAAAACATTCAGTACTTC. Variable domain in full (rest from reference TRBV7-9 and TRBJ2-4): DTGVSQNPRHKITKRGQNVTFRCDPISEHNRLYWYRQTLGQGPEFLTYFQNEAQLEKSRLLSDRFSAERPKGSFSTLEIQRTEQGDSAMYLCASSSGGQNIQYFGAGTRLSVL.

The V gene is TRBV15, the J gene TRBJ2-5; a weak D match, TRBD1 (5 bases). V gave up 1 base and J gave up 4 bases, with 10 bases separating them. The CDR3 has 14 residues. Germline V gives CDR1 LNHNV, CDR2 YYDKDF (reference sequence). The CDR3 spells CATSRVGTGETQYF. The CDR3 DNA reads TGTGCCACCAGCAGAGTAGGAACAGGAGAGACCCAGTACTTC.

This clone was counted once. V is TRBV29-1 and J is TRBJ2-2, with no clear D. V lost 6 bases, J lost 6 bases, and 8 bases lay in between. The CDR3 totals 11 residues. Germline V gene data show CDR1 as SQVTM and CDR2 as ANQGSEA. The CDR3 bases are TGCAGCGTGTCTGCCGCCGGGGAGCTGTTTTTT. This translates into CSVSAAGELFF.

This chain connects TRBV19 to TRBJ2-3, with D perhaps matching TRBD2 (6 bases). This CDR3 comprises 16 residues. CDR1 and CDR2 from the germline V gene are LNHDA and SQIVND (reference sequence). V gave up 1 base and J gave up 0 bases, with 11 bases separating them. As DNA, the CDR3 is TGTGCCAGTAGTATAGTTACGCGGGGTAGCACAGATACGCAGTATTTT. It yields the protein CASSIVTRGSTDTQYF.

The chain couples TRBV4-2 to TRBJ2-1; 12 bases align to TRBD2. CDR3 size: 17 residues. Germline V CDR1 and CDR2: LGHNA, YNFKEQ. Losses at the gene ends were 3 bases for V and 5 bases for J; bases not matched to a gene: 8. The CDR3 DNA is TGTGCCAGCAGCCATAGACTAGCGGGGGAGACTGACAATGAGCAGTTCTTC. It yields the protein CASSHRLAGETDNEQFF.

This clone appeared a single time. Other nucleotide sequences in the sample specify the same CDR3. This chain links TRBV15 with TRBJ1-1; 7 bases fit TRBD1. Looked up from germline, CDR1 is LNHNV and CDR2 is YYDKDF (reference sequence). V dropped 0 bases and J dropped 0; count of bases not matched to a gene: 1. CDR3 length: 15 amino acids. The CDR3 DNA follows: TGTGCCACCAGCAGAGATAGGGGGCTGAACACTGAAGCTTTCTTT. Translation: CATSRDRGLNTEAFF. The variable domain in full, with the rest retrieved from reference TRBV15 and TRBJ1-1, is DAMVIQNPRYQVTQFGKPVTLSCSQTLNHNVMYWYQQKSSQAPKLLFHYYDKDFNNEADTPDNFQSRRPNTSFCFLDIRSPGLGDTAMYLCATSRDRGLNTEAFFGQGTRLTVV.

The chain couples TRBV5-1 to TRBJ2-1, with D perhaps matching TRBD1 (5 bases). This CDR3 is 16 amino acids long. Trimming cost V 4 bases and J 5 bases, with 19 bases left between them. Germline assignment: CDR1 SGHRS and CDR2 YFSETQ. For the CDR3, the DNA is TGCGCCAGCAGCCCCAGGCCCCGCAGGGAAAACAATGAGCAGTTCTTC. Encoded protein: CASSPRPRRENNEQFF.

The chain couples TRBV2 to TRBJ2-7, with 7 bases that match TRBD1. V shed 4 bases and J 4 bases; nucleotides not matched to a gene: 13. From germline, CDR1 is SNHLY and CDR2 FYNNEI. The CDR3 is 16 residues long. Here the CDR3 reads CASSGQQGFKVYEQYF. The CDR3 DNA reads as TGTGCCAGCAGTGGACAACAGGGGTTTAAGGTGTACGAGCAGTACTTC.

The V and J genes are TRBV7-2 and TRBJ2-2; D perhaps matches TRBD1 (6 bases). Between the trimmed V and J ends, which lost 3 bases and 8 bases, there was a span of 7 bases. The CDR3 runs 12 residues. Germline V gene sequence: CDR1 SGHTA, CDR2 FQGNSA. In DNA, the CDR3 is TGTGCCAGCAGCTTTGGGACAGGGGAGCTGTTTTTT. It encodes CASSFGTGELFF.

V and J are TRBV27 and TRBJ2-3; 7 bases fit TRBD2. The germline V gene encodes CDR1 MNHEY and CDR2 SMNVEV (reference sequence). V was pared by 1 base and J by 3 bases, with 7 bases of the junction left unmatched. The CDR3 totals 16 residues. CDR3 sequence: CASSLLVGAGTDTQYF. As DNA, the CDR3 is TGTGCCAGCAGTTTATTGGTGGGAGCGGGGACAGATACGCAGTATTTT.

Remarks on this clone: A much larger clone lies one base from this, so it may be a read error. The CDR3 sequence: CASSEKAGAYNEQFF. As DNA, the CDR3 is TGTGCCAGCAGTGAAAAAGCAGGGGCCTACAATGAGCAGTTCTTC. The chain links TRBV6-1 to TRBJ2-1, with a tentative D call TRBD1 (6 bases). This CDR3 contains 15 residues. V gave up 2 bases and J gave up 2 bases, with 10 bases separating them. Germline V gives CDR1 MNHNS, CDR2 SASEGT.

The chain links TRBV7-6 to TRBJ2-1; D gene ambiguous. The CDR3 extends over 13 amino acids. Trimming cost V 4 bases and J 4 bases, with 8 bases left between them. Looked up from germline, CDR1 is SGHVS and CDR2 is FNYEAQ. CDR3 in amino acids: CASSSPYYNEQFF. CDR3 in DNA: TGTGCCAGCAGCTCGCCCTATTACAATGAGCAGTTCTTC.